This T cell receptor beta chain came from a study of blood T cell repertoires in COVID-19. Under the authors' procedure: Reference gene primer amplification gave nucleated cell count estimates. Only in-frame clones appear in the TCRdb table, and some are missing; sequencing was by immunoSEQ multiplex PCR. V and J calls and clone size are as listed in that table; D and trimming were resolved from the DNA. The data hold some 270,000 clones, with over 80% observed a single time. Germline-derived CDR1 and CDR2 are SGHTA and FQGNSA. Trimming cost V 3 bases and J 0 bases, with 3 bases left between them. CDR3 length: 13 amino acids.

Sequencing used PBMCs or T cells enriched from blood (not recorded which). V gene TRBV7-2 combines with J gene TRBJ2-1; D is uncertain. This sequence originates from a woman aged 25 to 39 with acute COVID-19. CDR3 residues: CASSFSSYNEQFF. As DNA, the CDR3 is TGTGCCAGCAGCTTCAGCTCCTACAATGAGCAGTTCTTC.